Sequencing of this T cell receptor beta chain was carried out in a study of T cell responses to AZD1222 COVID-19 vaccine. Assay: immunoSEQ multiplex PCR; the TCRdb copy retains only in-frame clones and omits some. The sample records about 190,000 clones, roughly 93% being singletons. On this clone: Its antigen is not identified.

Study-wide points: Among vaccine-associated CD4 TCRs, coverage spanned spike, with dominance at 160-218 and 743-854. Repertoire sampling occurred only after the peak T cell response.

Sequences were derived from peripheral blood, sampled on day 0 of AZD1222 vaccination. The clonotype was recovered from an adult in good health.

DNA of the CDR3: TGTGCCAGCAGAAGGCCTGACAGGGTCTCGCAGACCCAGTACTTC. It is translated as CASRRPDRVSQTQYF. The genes are TRBV6-5 and TRBJ2-5; 7 bases agree with TRBD1. CDR1 MNHEY and CDR2 SVGAGI come from the germline V gene. Trimming at V came to 6 bases and at J to 6 bases, leaving 13 bases not matched to a gene. This CDR3 is built from 15 residues.